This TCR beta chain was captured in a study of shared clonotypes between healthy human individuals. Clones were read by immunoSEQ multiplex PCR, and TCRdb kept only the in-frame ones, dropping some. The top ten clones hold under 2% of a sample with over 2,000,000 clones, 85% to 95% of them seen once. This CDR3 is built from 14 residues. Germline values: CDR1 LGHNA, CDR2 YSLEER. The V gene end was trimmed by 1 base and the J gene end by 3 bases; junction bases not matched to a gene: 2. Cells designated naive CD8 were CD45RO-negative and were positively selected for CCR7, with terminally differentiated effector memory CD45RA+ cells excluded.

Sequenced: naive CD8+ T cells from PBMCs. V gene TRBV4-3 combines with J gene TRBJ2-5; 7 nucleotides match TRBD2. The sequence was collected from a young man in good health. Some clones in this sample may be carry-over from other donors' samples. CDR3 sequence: CASSQGLAKETQYF. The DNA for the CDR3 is TGCGCCAGCAGCCAAGGACTAGCCAAAGAGACCCAGTACTTC.